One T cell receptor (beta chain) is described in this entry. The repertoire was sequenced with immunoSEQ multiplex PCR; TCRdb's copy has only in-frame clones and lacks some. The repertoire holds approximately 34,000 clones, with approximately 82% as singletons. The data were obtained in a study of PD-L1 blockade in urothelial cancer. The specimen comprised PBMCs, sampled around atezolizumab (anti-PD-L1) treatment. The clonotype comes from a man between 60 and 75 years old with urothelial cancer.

CDR3 sequence reads: CASSVTGTAANYGYTF. DNA for the CDR3: TGCGCCAGCAGCGTGACCGGGACAGCGGCTAACTATGGCTACACCTTC. J is TRBJ1-2 and V is TRBV5-1, with 7 bases that match TRBD1. Germline CDR1 is SGHRS and CDR2 is YFSETQ. Trimming cost V 4 bases and J 0 bases; bases outside gene matches: 9. The CDR3 sequence is 16 residues long.